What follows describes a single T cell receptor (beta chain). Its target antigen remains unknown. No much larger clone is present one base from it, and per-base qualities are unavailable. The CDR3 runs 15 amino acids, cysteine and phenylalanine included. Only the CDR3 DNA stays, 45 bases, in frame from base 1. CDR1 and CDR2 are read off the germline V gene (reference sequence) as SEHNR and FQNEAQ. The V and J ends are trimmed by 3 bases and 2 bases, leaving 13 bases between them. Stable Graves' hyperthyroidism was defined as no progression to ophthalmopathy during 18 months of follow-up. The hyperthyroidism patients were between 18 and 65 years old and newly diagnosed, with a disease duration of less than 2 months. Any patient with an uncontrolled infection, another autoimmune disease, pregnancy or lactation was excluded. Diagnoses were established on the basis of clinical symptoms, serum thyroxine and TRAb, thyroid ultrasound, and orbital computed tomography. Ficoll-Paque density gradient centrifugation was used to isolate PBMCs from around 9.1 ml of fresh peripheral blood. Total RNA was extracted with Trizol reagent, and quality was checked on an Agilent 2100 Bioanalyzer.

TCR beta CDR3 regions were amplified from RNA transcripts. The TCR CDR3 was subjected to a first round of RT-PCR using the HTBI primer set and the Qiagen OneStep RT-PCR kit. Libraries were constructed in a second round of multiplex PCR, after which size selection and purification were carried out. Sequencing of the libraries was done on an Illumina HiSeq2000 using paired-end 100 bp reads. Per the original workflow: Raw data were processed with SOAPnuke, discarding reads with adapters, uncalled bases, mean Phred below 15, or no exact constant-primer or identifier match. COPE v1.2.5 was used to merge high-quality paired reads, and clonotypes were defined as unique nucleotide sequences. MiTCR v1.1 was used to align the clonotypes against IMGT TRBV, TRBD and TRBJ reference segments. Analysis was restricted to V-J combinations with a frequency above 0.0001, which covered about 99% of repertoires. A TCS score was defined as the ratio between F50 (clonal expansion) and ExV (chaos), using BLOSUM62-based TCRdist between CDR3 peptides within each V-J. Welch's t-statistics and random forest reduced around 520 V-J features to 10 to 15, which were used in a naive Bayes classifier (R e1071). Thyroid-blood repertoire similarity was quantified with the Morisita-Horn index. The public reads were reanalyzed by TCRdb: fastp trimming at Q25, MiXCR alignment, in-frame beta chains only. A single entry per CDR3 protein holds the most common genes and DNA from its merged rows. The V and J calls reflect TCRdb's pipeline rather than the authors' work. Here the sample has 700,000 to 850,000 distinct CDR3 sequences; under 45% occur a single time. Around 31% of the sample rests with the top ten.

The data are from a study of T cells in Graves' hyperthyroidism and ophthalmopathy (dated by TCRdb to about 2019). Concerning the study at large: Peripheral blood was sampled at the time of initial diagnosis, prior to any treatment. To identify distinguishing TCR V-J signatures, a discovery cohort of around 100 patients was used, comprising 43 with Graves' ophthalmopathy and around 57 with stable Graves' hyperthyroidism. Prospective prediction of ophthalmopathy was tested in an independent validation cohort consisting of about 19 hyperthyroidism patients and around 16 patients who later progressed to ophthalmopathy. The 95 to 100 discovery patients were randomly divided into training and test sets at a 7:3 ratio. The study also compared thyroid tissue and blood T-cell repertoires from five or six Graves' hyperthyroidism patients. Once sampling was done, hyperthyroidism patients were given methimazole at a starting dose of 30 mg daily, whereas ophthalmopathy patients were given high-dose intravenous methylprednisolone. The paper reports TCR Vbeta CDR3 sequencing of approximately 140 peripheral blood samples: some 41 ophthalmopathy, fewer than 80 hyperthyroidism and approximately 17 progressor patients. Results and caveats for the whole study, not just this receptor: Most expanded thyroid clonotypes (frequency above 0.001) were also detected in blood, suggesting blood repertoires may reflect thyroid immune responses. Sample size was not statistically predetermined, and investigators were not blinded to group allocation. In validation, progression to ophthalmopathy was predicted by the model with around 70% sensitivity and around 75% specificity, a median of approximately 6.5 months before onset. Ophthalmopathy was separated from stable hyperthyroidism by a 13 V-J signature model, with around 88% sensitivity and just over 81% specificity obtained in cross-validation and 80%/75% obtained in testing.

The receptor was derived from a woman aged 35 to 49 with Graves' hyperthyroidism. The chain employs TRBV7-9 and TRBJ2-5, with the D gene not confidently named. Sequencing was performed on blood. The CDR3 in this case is CASSLQTGQQETQYF. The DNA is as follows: TGTGCCAGCAGCTTGCAGACCGGGCAGCAAGAGACCCAGTACTTC.